This T cell receptor (beta chain) is drawn from a study of OX40 agonist ivuxolimab in advanced cancers. The overall study: Dose-escalation subjects each had hepatocellular carcinoma, melanoma, renal cell or head and neck cancer. Study-wide points: Partial responders dosed at 0.1-3.0 mg/kg displayed clonal expansion ranking among the lowest.

Samples of blood were obtained at baseline, on cycle 4 day 1, and on cycle 7 day 1. The CDR3 has 15 residues. The V end was cut by 4 bases, the J end by 1 base, with 14 bases between. CDR1 and CDR2 (germline): SGHTS, YDEGEE. Points on this clone: The antigen is unknown.

The repertoire was sequenced with immunoSEQ multiplex PCR; TCRdb's copy has only in-frame clones and lacks some. The sample yields about 65,000 clones, roughly 84% seen once. The TCR comes from an adult with an advanced solid tumor such as melanoma, head and neck, liver or kidney cancer. The chain uses TRBV5-8 and TRBJ1-1; D gene ambiguous. Sequences were derived from CD4+ or CD8+ T cells sorted from blood, sampled in a trial of the OX40 agonist ivuxolimab. The CDR3 bases are TGTGCCAGCAGCCCCCCTTTTTTATCGAACACTGAAGCTTTCTTT. Translated: CASSPPFLSNTEAFF.